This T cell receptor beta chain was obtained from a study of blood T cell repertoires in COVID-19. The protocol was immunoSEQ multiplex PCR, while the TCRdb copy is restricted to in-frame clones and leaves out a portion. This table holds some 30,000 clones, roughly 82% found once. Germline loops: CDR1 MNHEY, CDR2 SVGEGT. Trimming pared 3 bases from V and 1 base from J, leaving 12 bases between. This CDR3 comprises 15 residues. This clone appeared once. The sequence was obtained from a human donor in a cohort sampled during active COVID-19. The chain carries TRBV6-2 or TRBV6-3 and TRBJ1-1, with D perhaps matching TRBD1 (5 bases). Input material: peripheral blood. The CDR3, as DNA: TGTGCCAGCAGTTATTGGTTCGGGGGGAACACTGAAGCTTTCTTT. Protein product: CASSYWFGGNTEAFF.